This passage covers 22 T cell receptor beta chains from one sample sequenced in a study of human T cells and chemical hapten exposure. Time point noted: patch test 2, 6 weeks after DPC sensitization. Regarding treatment: therapeutic diphenylcyclopropenone sensitization with weekly scalp DPC. TCRdb passed the RACE reads through MiXCR, listing each CDR3 protein once. The repertoire has a few hundred thousand distinct CDR3 sequences, more than 5% of them found once; the top ten carry less than 6.5%. The sample consisted of whole blood, taken in connection with sensitization to the hapten diphenylcyclopropenone (DPC). These receptors all come from a woman aged 18 to 35 with alopecia areata. Some clones in this sample may be carry-over from other donors' samples.

This clonotype was seen a few times. The CDR3 here is CASSSQTGYEQYF. The CDR3 DNA sequence: TGTGCCAGCAGTTCCCAGACAGGATACGAGCAGTACTTC. The rearrangement links TRBV6-6 to TRBJ2-7; D might be TRBD1 (6 bases). Per germline, CDR1 MNHNY and CDR2 SVGAGI (reference sequence). Deletions cut 4 bases from V and 4 bases from J, with 11 bases between. The CDR3 sequence is 13 residues long.

The sample holds many counts of this clonotype. This chain uses TRBV20-1 with TRBJ1-2; TRBD1 matches 8 bases. Germline CDR1 DFQATT, CDR2 SNEGSKA (reference sequence). The CDR3 runs 16 residues. V was pared by 1 base and J by 0 bases, with 7 bases of the junction left unmatched. The CDR3 is CSARGEQGDPNYGYTF. CDR3 coding DNA: TGCAGTGCTAGAGGTGAACAGGGGGATCCTAACTATGGCTACACCTTC.

In this sample, this clonotype turned up a few times. The chain carries TRBV6-2 or TRBV6-3 and TRBJ2-7; 9 nucleotides match TRBD1. Germline lookup yields CDR1 MNHEY and CDR2 SVGEGT. The CDR3 is 16 residues long. Trimming at V came to 0 bases and at J to 3 bases, leaving 6 bases not matched to a gene. Here the CDR3 reads CASSYSSRDRVYEQYF. The CDR3 region has the DNA TGTGCCAGCAGTTACTCCAGCAGGGACAGGGTCTACGAGCAGTACTTC.

This clonotype was recorded many times. The genes are TRBV3-1 and TRBJ1-4; D is undetermined. The CDR3 is 16 residues long. V was cut by 3 bases and J by 0 bases, with 11 bases left in between. Germline loops: CDR1 LGHDT, CDR2 YNNKEL (reference sequence). CDR3 nucleotides: TGTGCCAGCAGCCAGTTGCCCGGCGCAACTAATGAAAAACTGTTTTTT. Encoded protein: CASSQLPGATNEKLFF.

The chain recombines TRBV28 with TRBJ1-4; D unclear. The V and J ends lost 3 bases and 4 bases respectively, with 12 bases between them. The CDR3 loop spans 15 amino acids. Germline V gene lookup returns CDR1 MDHEN and CDR2 SYDVKM. This CDR3 reads CASSFWTEGNEKLFF. The CDR3 nucleotides are TGTGCCAGCAGTTTTTGGACCGAAGGTAATGAAAAACTGTTTTTT.

This clonotype was recorded many times. V gene TRBV6-1 combines with J gene TRBJ2-5; TRBD1 matches at 7 bases. Per the germline V gene, CDR1 is MNHNS and CDR2 is SASEGT. J lost 1 base, V lost 4 bases, and 6 bases had no gene match. The CDR3 sequence is 15 residues long. The CDR3 DNA reads TGTGCCAGCAGTGGACAGGGCATCATCCAAGAGACCCAGTACTTC. Its protein product is CASSGQGIIQETQYF.

This clonotype was recorded a few times. This chain connects TRBV14 to TRBJ1-4, with D unresolved. Germline lookup yields CDR1 SGHDN and CDR2 FVKESK. The V and J ends lost 4 bases and 8 bases respectively, with 20 bases between them. The CDR3 is 16 amino acids. DNA for the CDR3: TGTGCCAGCAGCCGATGGACTCTTACAAGGGTCGAAAAACTGTTTTTT. Translation: CASSRWTLTRVEKLFF.

This clonotype was seen ten or more times. The chain has TRBV7-2 and TRBJ1-6; D may be TRBD1 (6 bases). Germline V gene data show CDR1 as SGHTA and CDR2 as FQGNSA. CDR3 size: 15 residues. V lost 5 bases and J lost 7, with 15 bases in between. The CDR3 region has the DNA TGTGCCAGCAGCCGACAGGTGCTAGAAAATTCACCCCTCCACTTT. Translation gives CASSRQVLENSPLHF.

This clonotype was picked up many times. The chain carries TRBV5-1 and TRBJ2-5; D unresolved. Trimming stripped 4 bases from V and 4 bases from J, with 14 bases between. CDR1 is SGHRS, CDR2 YFSETQ, per germline. The CDR3 runs to 14 residues. Written as DNA, the CDR3 is TGCGCCAGCAGCCTGGCCGGAGTTGGAGAGACCCAGTACTTC. Residues: CASSLAGVGETQYF.

The CDR3 here is CASSQETPSPLHF. The DNA for the CDR3 is TGTGCCAGCAGCCAAGAAACCCCCTCACCCCTCCACTTT. The genes are TRBV3-1 and TRBJ1-6; no reliable D call. This CDR3 has 13 amino acids. Germline CDR1 and CDR2: LGHDT and YNNKEL (reference sequence). Trimming shortened V by 0 bases and J by 10 bases, and 7 bases separated the two germline ends.

For this clonotype: One base away lies a much larger clone, so this may be a sequencing read error. The rearrangement joins TRBV7-2 to TRBJ1-6; D is undetermined. Germline CDR1 reads SGHTA; CDR2 reads FQGNSA. The CDR3 has 15 residues. CDR3 in DNA: TGTGCCAGCAGCTTAGTCTATCACAATTTTTCACCCCTCCCCTTT. Translation gives CASSLVYHNFSPLPF.

The V call is TRBV5-1, the J call TRBJ2-5, with a tentative D call TRBD1 (6 bases). From germline, CDR1 is SGHRS and CDR2 YFSETQ. The CDR3 is 14 amino acids. Deletions cut 4 bases from V and 2 bases from J, with 12 bases between. The CDR3 sequence: CASSHGTTQETQYF. CDR3 nucleotide sequence: TGCGCCAGCAGCCACGGGACAACTCAAGAGACCCAGTACTTC.

This clonotype was detected only a few times. J is TRBJ2-3 and V is TRBV10-3; 8 bases are a match to TRBD2. The CDR3 is 15 amino acids. Germline V gene data show CDR1 as ENHRY and CDR2 as SYGVKD. The V segment lost 2 bases and the J segment 2 bases; nucleotides outside the gene matches: 3. Here the CDR3 reads CAISEGLAATDTQYF. CDR3 DNA sequence: TGTGCCATCAGTGAGGGACTAGCAGCCACAGATACGCAGTATTTT.

This clonotype was recorded many times. This chain joins TRBV6-2 or TRBV6-3 and TRBJ2-2; D tentatively fits TRBD1 or TRBD2 (5 bases each). Germline-derived CDR1 and CDR2 are MNHEY and SVGEGT. The CDR3 runs to 16 residues. Trimming shortened V by 6 bases and J by 8 bases, and 22 bases separated the two germline ends. DNA for the CDR3: TGTGCCAGCAGCCAGGACTGGGACGGATTCAAGGGGGAGCTGTTTTTT. Protein: CASSQDWDGFKGELFF.

This clonotype was observed at least ten times. The chain couples TRBV4-2 to TRBJ1-1; tentative D call: TRBD1 (6 bases). V was clipped by 1 base and J by 4 bases, with 16 bases between them. This CDR3 is built from 16 residues. Germline V gene sequence: CDR1 LGHNA, CDR2 YNFKEQ. The CDR3 DNA sequence: TGTGCCAGCAGCCAAGGCCCAGGGGAGCCGGGCACTGAAGCTTTCTTT. Protein sequence: CASSQGPGEPGTEAFF.

This clonotype came up a few times. The chain employs TRBV6-1 and TRBJ2-7; D is ambiguous. The germline V gene encodes CDR1 MNHNS and CDR2 SASEGT. The CDR3 has 12 amino acids. With 3 bases removed from V and 9 bases from J, the gap between germline ends came to 12 bases. The CDR3 DNA is TGTGCCAGCAGTGACGCCCCCGCCTGGCAGTACTTC. Its protein product is CASSDAPAWQYF.

This clonotype was counted only a few times. The V call is TRBV2, the J call TRBJ2-1, with a weak D call TRBD1 (7 bases). From germline, CDR1 is SNHLY and CDR2 FYNNEI. Trimming took 5 bases from V and 5 from J, leaving 13 bases between them. CDR3 size: 14 residues. CDR3 sequence: CASSRDREDNEQFF. CDR3 in DNA: TGTGCCAGCAGTCGTGACAGGGAGGACAATGAGCAGTTCTTC.

Comments on this clonotype: Just one base apart from a much larger clone, this may be a read error. This sequence joins TRBV18 and TRBJ1-2; tentatively, D is TRBD1 (6 bases). Trimming removed 4 bases from V and 0 bases from J, with 12 bases in between. Germline V CDR1 and CDR2: KGHSH, LQKENI. The CDR3 is 15 residues long. CDR3 bases: TGTGCCAGCTCACTGTCGGGGGGCCCTAACTATGGCTACACCTTC. Translation: CASSLSGGPNYGYTF.

This clonotype was seen only a few times. J is TRBJ2-7 and V is TRBV9, with D hard to call. The V gene lost 0 bases and the J gene lost 2 bases, with 9 bases spanning the gap. CDR1 is SGDLS, CDR2 YYNGEE, per germline. This CDR3 spans 14 amino acids. This CDR3 reads CASSVGSDPYEQYF. The CDR3 bases are TGTGCCAGCAGCGTAGGTTCGGACCCCTACGAGCAGTACTTC. Using reference TRBV9 and TRBJ2-7 for the parts outside the CDR3, the full variable domain is DSGVTQTPKHLITATGQRVTLRCSPRSGDLSVYWYQQSLDQGLQFLIQYYNGEERAKGNILERFSAQQFPDLHSELNLSSLELGDSALYFCASSVGSDPYEQYFGPGTRLTVT.

This clonotype has ten or more counts. The chain joins TRBV11-1 to TRBJ2-7; no reliable D call. V gave up 2 bases and J gave up 0 bases, with 8 bases separating them. Germline assignment: CDR1 SGHAT and CDR2 FQDESV (reference sequence). The CDR3 extends over 14 amino acids. The DNA for the CDR3 is TGTGCCAGCAGCTTAAATGGCGACTCCTACGAGCAGTACTTC. Residues: CASSLNGDSYEQYF.

In this sample, this clonotype turned up a few times. The rearrangement uses TRBV25-1 and TRBJ2-3; D unresolved. Trimming took off 1 base at V and 6 bases at J, with 8 bases between the two ends. This CDR3 has 13 amino acids. CDR1 is MGHDK and CDR2 is SYGVNS in the germline V gene. CDR3 coding DNA: TGTGCCAGCAGTGAATTTGACGCGGATACGCAGTATTTT. It specifies CASSEFDADTQYF.

This chain links TRBV20-1 with TRBJ2-4, with 9 bases that match TRBD2. CDR1 DFQATT and CDR2 SNEGSKA come from the germline V gene (reference sequence). The CDR3 sequence is 13 residues long. V was pared by 5 bases and J by 7 bases, with 6 bases of the junction left unmatched. The CDR3 spells CSAAGGLVNIQYF. The CDR3 DNA reads as TGCAGTGCTGCGGGGGGGCTGGTTAACATTCAGTACTTC.